This record concerns one T cell receptor beta chain sequence. Per the original methods: Reference gene primer amplification in the assay estimated nucleated cell counts. Only in-frame clones appear in the TCRdb table, and some are missing; sequencing was by immunoSEQ multiplex PCR. The DNA was the basis for D and trimming; V, J and clone size are from that table. The sample consists of about 340,000 clones, over 70% of them appearing once. This record comes from a study of blood T cell repertoires in COVID-19. The wider study: Donors in the United States, Italy and Spain gave samples during acute or convalescent COVID-19. In each case, the material was cDNA or gDNA derived from T cells, B-cell-depleted T cells, or PBMCs.

The trim removed 8 bases at V and 4 bases at J, leaving 4 bases unmatched. Germline loops: CDR1 SQVTM, CDR2 ANQGSEA. This CDR3 is 11 amino acids long. The sample consisted of peripheral blood. The clonotype originates from a man under 40 with active or convalescent COVID-19. The chain links TRBV29-1 to TRBJ1-1; 7 positions match TRBD1. CDR3 protein: CSLDRATEAFF. CDR3 coding DNA: TGCAGCCTCGACAGGGCCACTGAAGCTTTCTTT.